This T cell receptor beta chain was captured by sequencing in a study of CD8+ T cells in alopecia areata. Turning to the study itself: Twice a day, 5 to 10 mg of oral tofacitinib was administered to treated patients.

It was cDNA, reverse transcribed from extracted RNA, that served as the sequencing template. Profiling relied on immunoSEQ multiplex PCR, and the TCRdb table lists in-frame clones only, not all of them. There are 130,000 or so clones in the sample; more than 40% occur only once, and around 20% lies in the top ten. The sequence was collected from a human donor with alopecia areata. The specimen was CD8+ T cells sorted from blood, collected at week 0.

Here the CDR3 DNA reads TGTGCCAGCAGCACTGGGTTACGGGCGGATCAGCCCCAGCATTTT. Amino acid sequence: CASSTGLRADQPQHF. The rearrangement uses TRBV27 and TRBJ1-5; the D is unclear. V was pared by 6 bases and J by 5 bases, with 17 bases between. This CDR3 is 15 amino acids long. Germline CDR1 reads MNHEY; CDR2 reads SMNVEV (reference sequence).